The present entry profiles one T cell receptor beta chain with its context. Its antigen is unknown. Following RNA extraction, reverse transcription yielded cDNA that acted as the sequencing template. Repertoires were generated with immunoSEQ multiplex PCR, while TCRdb's copy carries only in-frame clones and drops some. The data show approximately 300,000 clones, roughly 64% seen once. Sample treatment: oral pan-JAK inhibitor, 5-10 mg twice daily. This specimen belongs to a study of CD8+ T cells in alopecia areata. Across the study: Treated patients were given oral tofacitinib, which was dosed at 5 to 10 mg twice daily. Disease severity was quantified as SALT score of affected scalp area. General study findings and limits: Scalp and blood retained many expanded lesional clones during tofacitinib. Scalp sample sequencing also detects resident alphabeta T cells of normal skin.

The CDR3 runs 14 residues. CDR1 is MDHEN, CDR2 SYDVKM, per germline. Trimming cost V 4 bases and J 1 base; bases outside gene matches: 3. The chain recombines TRBV28 with TRBJ2-5; 7 nucleotides align to TRBD1. This sequence was found in a human donor with alopecia areata. Sequences were derived from CD4+ T cells sorted from blood, sampled at week 24, from a patient treated with tofacitinib. The CDR3, as DNA: TGTGCCAGCAGTTGGCGACAGGGCCAAGAGACCCAGTACTTC. This translates into CASSWRQGQETQYF.